What follows are 12 T cell receptor beta chains derived from one specimen sequenced in a study of blood T cells in healthy people across ages. Primed by a sample-barcoded 5' primer and a J-beta primer mix, a second PCR proceeded for about 6 to 11 cycles. One entry per CDR3 protein, called by TCRdb with MiXCR from the 5' RACE reads. The data show roughly 1.4 million distinct CDR3 sequences, approximately 59% seen once. Input material: blood. The receptors were gathered from a young man in good health.

A few counts support this clonotype. The chain recombines TRBV4-1 with TRBJ1-2; 7 positions match TRBD1. Trimming at V came to 5 bases and at J to 0 bases, leaving 3 bases not matched to a gene. The CDR3 is 14 amino acids. Germline values: CDR1 MGHRA, CDR2 YSYEKL. This CDR3 is CASSGDSSNYGYTF. The CDR3 DNA reads TGCGCCAGCAGCGGGGACAGCTCTAACTATGGCTACACCTTC.

In this sample, this clonotype turned up a few times. The V and J genes are TRBV12-3 or TRBV12-4 and TRBJ2-1; tentatively, D is TRBD1 (6 bases). This CDR3 has 14 residues. V lost 7 bases, J lost 8 bases, and 18 bases lay in between. DNA for the CDR3: TGTGCCAGCACCACCCCACAGGGTAGTTATGAGCAGTTCTTC. Its protein product is CASTTPQGSYEQFF.

This chain connects TRBV9 to TRBJ2-3; D may match TRBD1 or TRBD2 (5 bases each). Germline V gene lookup returns CDR1 SGDLS and CDR2 YYNGEE. This CDR3 comprises 14 residues. Deletions cut 4 bases from V and 5 bases from J, with 14 bases between. The CDR3 DNA reads TGTGCCAGCAGCAAGGGACCCGAGGGAGATACGCAGTATTTT. Its protein product is CASSKGPEGDTQYF.

J is TRBJ2-3 and V is TRBV28, with TRBD2 identical over 12 bases. There are 15 residues in the CDR3. V lost 3 bases, J lost 4 bases, and 2 bases stayed unmatched. Germline loops: CDR1 MDHEN, CDR2 SYDVKM. The CDR3 loop reads CASSFLAGGSDTQYF. The CDR3 DNA reads TGTGCCAGCAGTTTCCTAGCGGGGGGGTCAGATACGCAGTATTTT.

The rearrangement joins TRBV21-1 to TRBJ2-1; TRBD1 reflects the table's D call only, with no check against the DNA. TRBV21-1 is termed a pseudogene. The CDR3 covers 16 residues. The DNA of the CDR3 is TGTGCCAGCAGCAAAGGAGCCCGGGGGGGGGACAATGAGCAGTTCTTC. Amino acids: CASSKGARGGDNEQFF.

The chain couples TRBV7-9 to TRBJ2-1; no definite D call. Trimming took off 9 bases at V and 4 bases at J, with 16 bases between the two ends. Germline V gene lookup returns CDR1 SEHNR and CDR2 FQNEAQ (reference sequence). The length of the CDR3 is 14 residues. The chain's CDR3 is CASVPIETYNEQFF. CDR3 in DNA: TGTGCCAGTGTTCCGATCGAGACTTACAATGAGCAGTTCTTC. Looking up the rest from reference TRBV7-9 and TRBJ2-1 gives the full variable domain: DTGVSQNPRHKITKRGQNVTFRCDPISEHNRLYWYRQTLGQGPEFLTYFQNEAQLEKSRLLSDRFSAERPKGSFSTLEIQRTEQGDSAMYLCASVPIETYNEQFFGPGTRLTVL.

In its sample, this clonotype was seen a few times. The chain has TRBV7-2 and TRBJ2-3, with D possibly called TRBD1 or TRBD2 (5 bases each). In germline, CDR1 is SGHTA, CDR2 FQGNSA. The CDR3 sequence is 15 residues long. V lost 1 base, J lost 1 base, and 9 bases lay in between. This CDR3 is CASSLVVGGTDTQYF. The DNA of the CDR3 is TGTGCCAGCAGCTTAGTTGTGGGGGGCACAGATACGCAGTATTTT. Filled out from reference TRBV7-2 and TRBJ2-3, the complete variable domain reads GAGVSQSPSNKVTEKGKDVELRCDPISGHTALYWYRQSLGQGLEFLIYFQGNSAPDKSGLPSDRFSAERTGGSVSTLTIQRTQQEDSAVYLCASSLVVGGTDTQYFGPGTRLTVL.

The V call is TRBV9, the J call TRBJ2-5, with D uncertain. CDR1 is SGDLS, CDR2 YYNGEE, per germline. The CDR3 runs 13 residues. Trimming cost V 3 bases and J 11 bases, with 17 bases left between them. This chain's CDR3 is CASSAALGFPQYF. DNA of the CDR3: TGTGCCAGCAGCGCTGCTTTGGGGTTTCCACAGTACTTC.

The chain has TRBV20-1 and TRBJ2-1; TRBD2 might be the D (6 bases). Trimming took off 1 base at V and 7 bases at J, with 11 bases between the two ends. The CDR3 covers 13 residues. The germline V gene has CDR1 DFQATT and CDR2 SNEGSKA (reference sequence). CDR3 in amino acids: CSARGPSVNEQFF. Written as DNA, the CDR3 is TGCAGTGCTAGAGGCCCTAGCGTAAATGAGCAGTTCTTC.

The chain has TRBV5-1 and TRBJ2-4; no firm D call. TRBJ2-7 explains the end of the DNA better; the J call may be wrong. The CDR3 sequence is 13 residues long. Germline CDR1 is SGHRS and CDR2 is YFSETQ. The DNA for the CDR3 is TGCGCCAGCAGCTGGGATGGAGTCATCGAGCAGTACTTC. This codes for CASSWDGVIEQYF.

The chain links TRBV20-1 to TRBJ2-1, with D tentatively TRBD1 or TRBD2 (5 bases each). Germline CDR1 DFQATT, CDR2 SNEGSKA (reference sequence). This CDR3 is 15 amino acids long. V was cut by 0 bases and J by 2 bases, with 11 bases left in between. The CDR3 region has the DNA TGCAGTGCTAGAGACCGGGACCCCGCCTACAATGAGCAGTTCTTC. Translating it yields CSARDRDPAYNEQFF.

V and J are TRBV28 and TRBJ2-2; the D is unclear. The germline V gene encodes CDR1 MDHEN and CDR2 SYDVKM. With 6 bases removed from V and 1 base from J, the gap between germline ends came to 12 bases. The CDR3 runs 15 residues. The CDR3 loop is CASSPRVGNTGELFF. CDR3 bases: TGTGCCAGCAGCCCTCGGGTAGGGAACACCGGGGAGCTGTTTTTT.